This entry lists 4 T cell receptor beta chains sequenced from one sample in a study of T cells in Graves' hyperthyroidism and ophthalmopathy. The TCR beta CDR3 regions underwent amplification using RNA transcripts as the source. RT-PCR in the first round (using the HTBI primer set) targeted the TCR CDR3. TCRdb analysed the multiplex PCR reads with MiXCR anew, one entry per CDR3 protein. The sample contains a few hundred thousand distinct CDR3 sequences, approximately 25% of which appear only once. The sample taken for sequencing was blood. The receptors were gathered from a man aged 50-59 years with Graves' hyperthyroidism.

As for this clonotype: The germline gene is not matched at one end of the junction; a read error may be the cause. The chain joins TRBV11-1 to TRBJ2-1; D is perhaps TRBD1 (6 bases). The germline V gene encodes CDR1 SGHAT and CDR2 FQDESV (reference sequence). CDR3 size: 15 residues. The CDR3: CASKESGASYNEQFF. The CDR3 DNA reads TGCGCCAGCAAGGAATCAGGGGCCTCCTACAATGAGCAGTTCTTC.

The gene calls are TRBV19 and TRBJ2-3; TRBD2 might be the D (6 bases). Germline-derived CDR1 and CDR2 are LNHDA and SQIVND (reference sequence). This CDR3 is built from 16 residues. V was trimmed by 5 bases and J by 4 bases, leaving 19 bases between them. The CDR3 nucleotides read TGTGCCAGTAGTTCGGGACTCCAGGGAGCTTCAGATACGCAGTATTTT. Translated: CASSSGLQGASDTQYF.

This clonotype was found many times. The rearrangement joins TRBV2 to TRBJ2-3; no clear D gene. CDR1 is SNHLY, CDR2 FYNNEI, per germline. Trimming removed 3 bases at V and 4 bases at J, with 11 bases between. This CDR3 region has 14 residues. CDR3: CASSDSMYADTQYF. In nucleotides, the CDR3 is TGTGCCAGCAGTGATAGCATGTACGCAGATACGCAGTATTTT.

This clonotype was picked up many times. The rearrangement joins TRBV11-2 to TRBJ2-5, with 7 bases lining up with TRBD2. The CDR3 spans 15 residues. V trimming: 5 bases; J trimming: 5 bases; junction bases outside the gene matches: 11. Germline values: CDR1 SGHAT, CDR2 FQNNGV. CDR3 amino acids: CASSRNVGGGETQYF. DNA for the CDR3: TGTGCCAGCAGCCGGAATGTCGGGGGAGGGGAGACCCAGTACTTC.